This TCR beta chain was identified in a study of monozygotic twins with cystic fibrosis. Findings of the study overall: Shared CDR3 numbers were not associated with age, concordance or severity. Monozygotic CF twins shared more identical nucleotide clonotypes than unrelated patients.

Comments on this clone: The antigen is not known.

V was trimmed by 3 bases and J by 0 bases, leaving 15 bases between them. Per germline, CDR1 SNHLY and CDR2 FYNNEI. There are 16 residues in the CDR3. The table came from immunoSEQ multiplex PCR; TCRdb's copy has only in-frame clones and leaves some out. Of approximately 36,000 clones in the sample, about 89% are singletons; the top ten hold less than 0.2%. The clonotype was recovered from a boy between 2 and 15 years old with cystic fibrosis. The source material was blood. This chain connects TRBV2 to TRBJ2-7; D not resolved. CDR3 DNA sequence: TGTGCCAGCAGTGATTGGCTACAGACGTCCTCCTACGAGCAGTACTTC. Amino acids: CASSDWLQTSSYEQYF.